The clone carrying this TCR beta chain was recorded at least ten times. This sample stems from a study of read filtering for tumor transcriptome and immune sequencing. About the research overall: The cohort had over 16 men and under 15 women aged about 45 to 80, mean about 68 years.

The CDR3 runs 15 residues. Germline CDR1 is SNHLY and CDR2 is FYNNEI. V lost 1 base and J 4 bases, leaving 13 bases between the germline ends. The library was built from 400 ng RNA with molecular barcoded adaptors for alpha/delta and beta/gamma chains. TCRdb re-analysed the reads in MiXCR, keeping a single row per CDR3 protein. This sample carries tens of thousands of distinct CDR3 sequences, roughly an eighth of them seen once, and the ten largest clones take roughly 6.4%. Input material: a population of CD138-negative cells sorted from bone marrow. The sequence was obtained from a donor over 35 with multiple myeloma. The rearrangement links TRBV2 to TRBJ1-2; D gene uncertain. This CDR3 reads CASSEVNWQSYGYTF. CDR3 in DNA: TGTGCCAGCAGTGAAGTCAATTGGCAGAGCTATGGCTACACCTTC.